Listed below are T cell receptor beta chains from one sample, sequenced in a study of T cells in Graves' hyperthyroidism and ophthalmopathy. TCRdb redid the calling of the multiplex PCR reads with MiXCR, one entry per CDR3 protein. Of around 580,000 distinct CDR3 sequences listed, roughly a sixth are singletons. The sequenced sample consisted of blood. All receptors come from a woman aged 18-35 years with Graves' hyperthyroidism. Each CDR3 is given with its conserved first and last residue.

J gene,V gene,CDR3 protein
TRBJ2-1,TRBV4-3,CASSQEYPGLAGREQFF
TRBJ2-3,TRBV20-1,CSARVLPDTQYF
TRBJ2-1,TRBV24-1,CATSDFPDRGNEQFF
TRBJ1-1,TRBV7-9,CASSLAGQGATEAFF
TRBJ1-2,TRBV27,CASSPVGAGYTF
TRBJ1-6,TRBV7-2,CASSPSRGYSPLHF
TRBJ2-1,TRBV20-1,CSARDGGGGHNEQFF
TRBJ2-1,TRBV11-1,CASRDPSGHSSYNEQFF
TRBJ1-1,TRBV7-2,CASSLGSGEAGANTEAFF
TRBJ1-1,TRBV6-1,CASSDPNTEAFF
TRBJ2-7,TRBV6-1,CARTNSGVHEQYF
TRBJ2-7,TRBV28,CASRGTSGSIEQYF
TRBJ2-3,TRBV20-1,CSARGRTGAGTDTQYF
TRBJ2-1,TRBV3-1,CASSPPSGISYNEQFF
TRBJ2-1,TRBV2,CASSPQREQFF
TRBJ2-3,TRBV7-8,CASSPRRVGGDTDTQYF
TRBJ2-5,TRBV4-2,CASSQGVTGRQETQYF
TRBJ2-1,TRBV19,CASSILSGRPYNEQFF
TRBJ1-1,TRBV3-1,CASSQSGGDTEAFF
TRBJ1-2,TRBV19,CASSTTGKPNYGYTF
TRBJ2-2,TRBV7-3,CASSRGNTGELFF
TRBJ1-1,TRBV20-1,CSADDRGNTEAFF
TRBJ1-2,TRBV10-3,CAISELTANYGYTF
TRBJ2-7,TRBV30,CAWSGGTGSYYEQYF
TRBJ1-2,TRBV28,CASSLLEGVDGYTF
TRBJ2-1,TRBV5-4,CASSYPGLAGNEQFF
TRBJ2-7,TRBV20-1,CSARAGWGEQYF
TRBJ2-7,TRBV3-1,CASSLGGLSSSEQYF
TRBJ2-2,TRBV6-9,CASSYPGDRCSTGELFF
TRBJ2-7,TRBV12-3/TRBV12-4,CASSFTRGPYEQYF
TRBJ2-5,TRBV10-3,CAISGGSGVEETQYF
TRBJ1-1,TRBV11-2,CASSLDRGGPSEAFF
TRBJ2-7,TRBV7-9,CASSYQGSSYEQYF
TRBJ2-7,TRBV29-1,CSVKDPSGRSYEQYF
TRBJ2-7,TRBV30,CAWVAGSYEQYF
TRBJ2-3,TRBV7-9,CASSLLRGISSDTQYF
TRBJ2-7,TRBV9,CASSVSSGFSYEQYF
TRBJ1-6,TRBV28,CASSNRGPYNSPLHF
TRBJ1-1,TRBV20-1,CSASGGWDTEAFF
TRBJ2-4,TRBV6-5,CASRPTLQATKNIQYF
TRBJ1-1,TRBV7-9,CASSLENRDATEAFF
TRBJ2-1,TRBV11-2,CASSLEKGDDEQFF
TRBJ2-6,TRBV12-3/TRBV12-4,CASSSPQSGANVLTF
TRBJ1-1,TRBV6-5,CASSYGASEAFF
TRBJ2-2,TRBV24-1,CATGLAGRGGTGELFF
TRBJ2-1,TRBV7-2,CASSLARDYHNEQFF
TRBJ1-5,TRBV15,CATSREMGLISNQPQHF
TRBJ1-1,TRBV6-5,CASIFGLIRDTEAFF
TRBJ2-7,TRBV6-1,CASSETGGRDEQYF
TRBJ2-7,TRBV7-9,CASSLSGLHEQYF
TRBJ2-2,TRBV20-1,CSASVLAGVAGELFF
TRBJ2-7,TRBV11-2,CASSLRSGRNGDEQYF
TRBJ2-1,TRBV6-1,CASSEAGNYLYNEQFF
TRBJ1-4,TRBV20-1,CSARDRGRGSGEKLFF
TRBJ1-6,TRBV6-1,CASSWDRSPLHF